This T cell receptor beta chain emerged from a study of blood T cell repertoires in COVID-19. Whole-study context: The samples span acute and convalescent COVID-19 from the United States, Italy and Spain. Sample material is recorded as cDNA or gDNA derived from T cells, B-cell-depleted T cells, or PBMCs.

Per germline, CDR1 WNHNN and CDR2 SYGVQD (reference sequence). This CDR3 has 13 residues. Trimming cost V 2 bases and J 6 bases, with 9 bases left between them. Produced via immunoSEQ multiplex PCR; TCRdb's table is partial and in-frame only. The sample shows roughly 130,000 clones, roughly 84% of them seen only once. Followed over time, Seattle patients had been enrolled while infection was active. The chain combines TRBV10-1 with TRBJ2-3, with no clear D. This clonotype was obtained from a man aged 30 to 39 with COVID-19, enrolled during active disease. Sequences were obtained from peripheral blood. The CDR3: CASSEGLTDTQYF. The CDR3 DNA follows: TGCGCCAGCAGTGAGGGTCTAACGGATACGCAGTATTTT.